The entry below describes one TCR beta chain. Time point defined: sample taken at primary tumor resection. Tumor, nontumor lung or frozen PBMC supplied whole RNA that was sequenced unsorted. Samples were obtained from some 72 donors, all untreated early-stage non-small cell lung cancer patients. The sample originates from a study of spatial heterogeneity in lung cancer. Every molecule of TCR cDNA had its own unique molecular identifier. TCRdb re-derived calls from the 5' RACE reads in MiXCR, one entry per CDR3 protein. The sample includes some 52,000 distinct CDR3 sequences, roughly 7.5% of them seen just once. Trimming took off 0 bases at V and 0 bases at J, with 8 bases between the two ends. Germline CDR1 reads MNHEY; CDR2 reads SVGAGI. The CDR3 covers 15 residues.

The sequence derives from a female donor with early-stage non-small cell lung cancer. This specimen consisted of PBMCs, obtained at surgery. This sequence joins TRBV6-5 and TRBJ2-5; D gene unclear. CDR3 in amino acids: CASSYSYTYQETQYF. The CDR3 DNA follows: TGTGCCAGCAGTTACTCATACACCTACCAAGAGACCCAGTACTTC.